This section outlines one T cell receptor beta chain sequence together with its context. Its antigen is unknown. This table comes from immunoSEQ multiplex PCR, and its TCRdb copy is limited to in-frame clones, with some not included. The repertoire holds approximately 8,000 clones, with about 92% as singletons. Germline V gives CDR1 SGHAT, CDR2 FQDESV (reference sequence). The CDR3 consists of 15 residues. With 2 bases removed from V and 9 bases from J, the gap between germline ends came to 17 bases. This sample was taken from a study of T cell clonotyping in hematopoietic cell transplantation. Study-wide results and caveats: Broader posttransplant TCR repertoire diversity was predicted by graft donor and pretransplant recipient Inverse Simpson Index values.

This specimen was PBMCs, taken 180 days after allogeneic stem cell transplant. The receptor comes from a female patient between 50 and 59 years old who had an allogeneic stem cell transplant from an unrelated donor, so the T cells may come from the graft donor. Some clones in this sample may be carry-over from other donors' samples. This chain joins TRBV11-1 and TRBJ2-1; D is undetermined. The CDR3: CASSLITRPGVEQFF. DNA of the CDR3: TGTGCCAGCAGCTTAATTACCCGCCCTGGTGTTGAGCAGTTCTTC.